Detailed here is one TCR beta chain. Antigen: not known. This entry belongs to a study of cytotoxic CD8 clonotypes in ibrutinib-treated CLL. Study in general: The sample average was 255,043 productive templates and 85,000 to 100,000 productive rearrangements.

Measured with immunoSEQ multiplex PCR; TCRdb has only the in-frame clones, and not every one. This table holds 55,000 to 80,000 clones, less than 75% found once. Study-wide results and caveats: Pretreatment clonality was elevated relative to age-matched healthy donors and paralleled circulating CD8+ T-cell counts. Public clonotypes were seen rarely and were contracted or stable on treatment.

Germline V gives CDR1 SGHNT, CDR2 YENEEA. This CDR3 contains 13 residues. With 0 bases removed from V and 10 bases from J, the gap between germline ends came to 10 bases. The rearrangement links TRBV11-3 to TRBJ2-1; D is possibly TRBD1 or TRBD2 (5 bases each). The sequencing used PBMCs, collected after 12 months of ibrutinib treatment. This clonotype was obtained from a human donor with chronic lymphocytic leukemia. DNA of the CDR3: TGTGCCAGCAGCTTAGACGGGGCCGGGGAGCAGTTCTTC. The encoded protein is CASSLDGAGEQFF.